The rows below give T cell receptor beta chains drawn from one sample of a study of OX40 agonist ivuxolimab in advanced cancers. Profiled with immunoSEQ multiplex PCR; TCRdb holds only in-frame clones, not every one. The table lists 75,000 or so clones, roughly four fifths of them singletons. The specimen was CD4+ or CD8+ T cells sorted from blood, collected in a trial of the OX40 agonist ivuxolimab. The receptors were gathered from an adult with an advanced solid tumor such as melanoma, head and neck, liver or kidney cancer. CDR3s include the opening cysteine and the closing phenylalanine or tryptophan. The D gene is left open where the match is weak. A clone size is listed for some rows: how often the clone was seen (once, few, many), or a class if it is expanded.

v_gene	abundance	d_gene	j_gene	CDR3nt	CDR3aa
TRBV5-1	NA	TRBD1	TRBJ1-1	TGCGCCAGCAGCAAGAGAGGGACAGGGCTCATGTACACTGAAGCTTTCTTT	CASSKRGTGLMYTEAFF
TRBV19	once	TRBD2	TRBJ2-1	TGTGCCAGTAGAACGGGGGGGACCCATGAGCAGTTCTTC	CASRTGGTHEQFF
TRBV4-1	NA	NA	TRBJ1-2	TGCGCCAGCAGCCAAGGCGGGGCAGGGAGGCCTGGCTACACCTTC	CASSQGGAGRPGYTF
TRBV2	NA	TRBD1	TRBJ1-2	TGTGCCAGCAGGGAAGACAGGGATAAAGACTATGGCTACACCTTC	CASREDRDKDYGYTF
TRBV27	NA	NA	TRBJ2-3	TGTGCCAGCAGCTTTTTACTGAGCACAGATACGCAGTATTTT	CASSFLLSTDTQYF
TRBV28	once	TRBD2	TRBJ2-7	TGTGCCAGCAGGGGGACTAGCGGCGAGCAGTACTTC	CASRGTSGEQYF
TRBV5-3	NA	NA	TRBJ2-5	TGTGCCAGAAGCTTTCTCCAAGAGACCCAGTACTTC	CARSFLQETQYF
TRBV15	NA	NA	TRBJ2-7	TGTGCCACCAGCAGAGGGGACGGAATACAGCAGTACTTC	CATSRGDGIQQYF
TRBV9	NA	TRBD1	TRBJ2-1	TGTGCCAGCAGCGTAGTAGGGGGCACCTACAATGAGCAGTTCTTC	CASSVVGGTYNEQFF
TRBV30	NA	TRBD1	TRBJ2-5	TGTGCCTGGAGTTCAGGGGACAGGAACCCTGGGGAGACCCAGTACTTC	CAWSSGDRNPGETQYF
TRBV4-1	NA	NA	TRBJ2-1	TGCGCCAGCAGCCAAGGCTCGGGAGTAAGGGTCAATGAGCAGTTCTTC	CASSQGSGVRVNEQFF
TRBV6-6	NA	NA	TRBJ2-7	TGTGCCAGCAGTTACTCGAGGGACATCCACGAGCAGTACTTC	CASSYSRDIHEQYF
TRBV5-1	NA	TRBD1	TRBJ2-7	TGCGCCAGCAGCCGCCGGTTCGACAGGGGGCTCTACGAGCAGTACTTC	CASSRRFDRGLYEQYF
TRBV11-2	NA	TRBD2	TRBJ2-1	TGTGCCAGCAGCTTTAACCCATTGACTAGCGGGAGCAATGAGCAGTTCTTC	CASSFNPLTSGSNEQFF
TRBV27	NA	NA	TRBJ2-3	TGTGCCAGCAGATCCAGGGGAAATGGGGCAGATACGCAGTATTTT	CASRSRGNGADTQYF
TRBV2	NA	NA	TRBJ2-5	TGTGCCAGCAGTGAAGAGGAGACCCAGTACTTC	CASSEEETQYF
TRBV5-1	NA	TRBD1	TRBJ1-2	TGCGCCAGCAGCGCGGCCGGGACAGGGCATGGCTACACCTTC	CASSAAGTGHGYTF
TRBV19	NA	NA	TRBJ1-4	TGTGCCAGTAGCGCCTGGCAGGTTGAAAAACTGTTTTTT	CASSAWQVEKLFF
TRBV9	once	NA	TRBJ2-1	TGTGCCAGCAGCGCCCTGACGTCCGGCAATGAGCAGTTCTTC	CASSALTSGNEQFF
TRBV28	NA	TRBD2	TRBJ2-7	TGTGCCAGCAAATATAGCGGGGGGATATCCTACGAGCAGTACTTC	CASKYSGGISYEQYF
TRBV19	NA	NA	TRBJ1-1	TGTGCCAGTAGCCCCCTCGGGACTCCTGGCTCCTTT	CASSPLGTPGSF
TRBV15	NA	NA	TRBJ2-5	TGTGCCACCAGCAGAGGGGCGACTGCTAAAGAGACCCAGTACTTC	CATSRGATAKETQYF
TRBV7-2	few	NA	TRBJ2-7	TGTGCCAGCAGCTTAGGGTCCTACGAGCAGTACTTC	CASSLGSYEQYF
TRBV6-5	NA	NA	TRBJ1-2	TGTGCCAGCAGTGAAGTCGGAGGGGTGAGGGGCTACACCTTC	CASSEVGGVRGYTF
TRBV6-5	NA	NA	TRBJ2-7	TGTGCCAGCAGTTACCAATACGAGCAGTACTTC	CASSYQYEQYF
TRBV18	few	NA	TRBJ2-3	TGTGCCAGCCAAACGGCAGATACGCAGTATTTT	CASQTADTQYF
TRBV11-3	NA	TRBD2	TRBJ2-2	TGTGCCAGCAGCCCCCGGGGGGGCACCGGGGAGCTGTTTTTT	CASSPRGGTGELFF
TRBV7-9	NA	NA	TRBJ1-2	TGTGCCAGCAGCTTAGGACCTGGCTACACCTTC	CASSLGPGYTF
TRBV7-9	NA	TRBD1	TRBJ1-2	TGTGCCAGCAGCTTAGGACGGCAGGGGGATTACTATGGCTACACCTTC	CASSLGRQGDYYGYTF
TRBV5-1	NA	NA	TRBJ2-5	TGCGCCAGCAGCCCTACAGGGACGTCAGAGACCCAGTACTTC	CASSPTGTSETQYF